Listed below are T cell receptor beta chains from one sample, sequenced in a study of human T cells and chemical hapten exposure. TCRdb processed the RACE reads anew with MiXCR; each CDR3 protein has one entry. Counted here are around 130,000 distinct CDR3 sequences, about 11% occurring once; the ten biggest clones make up 2% to 2.5%. The specimen comprised whole blood, sampled in connection with sensitization to the hapten diphenylcyclopropenone (DPC). These receptors were obtained from a woman aged 45 to 65 with alopecia areata. Some clones in this sample may be carry-over from other donors' samples. CDR3s include the opening cysteine and the closing phenylalanine or tryptophan. Fields, in order: J gene, V gene, clone size, D gene, CDR3 protein, CDR3 DNA. The D gene is left open where the match is weak. Clone size, where shown, is once, few, many, or a class for clones that have expanded.

J gene: TRBJ2-3; V gene: TRBV27; clone size: few; D gene: -; CDR3 protein: CASSTWLLYPTDTQYF; CDR3 DNA: TGTGCCAGCAGCACATGGCTTCTCTACCCCACAGATACGCAGTATTTT
J gene: TRBJ2-3; V gene: TRBV10-3; clone size: -; D gene: -; CDR3 protein: CAISESGDTQYF; CDR3 DNA: TGTGCCATCAGTGAGTCGGGGGATACGCAGTATTTT
J gene: TRBJ2-3; V gene: TRBV29-1; clone size: -; D gene: -; CDR3 protein: CSVRESDTQYF; CDR3 DNA: TGCAGCGTTAGGGAATCCGATACGCAGTATTTT
J gene: TRBJ1-2; V gene: TRBV29-1; clone size: -; D gene: TRBD1; CDR3 protein: CSVATGASGYTF; CDR3 DNA: TGCAGCGTTGCCACAGGGGCATCCGGCTACACCTTC
J gene: TRBJ2-7; V gene: TRBV7-6; clone size: many; D gene: TRBD2; CDR3 protein: CASRASTSGSIYEQYF; CDR3 DNA: TGTGCCAGCAGGGCATCCACGAGCGGGAGCATTTACGAGCAGTACTTC
J gene: TRBJ2-7; V gene: TRBV3-1; clone size: -; D gene: -; CDR3 protein: CASSQTGIGAAAEQYF; CDR3 DNA: TGTGCCAGCAGCCAGACCGGGATAGGGGCGGCCGCCGAGCAGTACTTC
J gene: TRBJ2-1; V gene: TRBV28; clone size: many; D gene: -; CDR3 protein: CASSPDLLYNEQFF; CDR3 DNA: TGTGCCAGCAGTCCGGACCTTCTCTACAATGAGCAGTTCTTC
J gene: TRBJ1-1; V gene: TRBV5-1; clone size: -; D gene: -; CDR3 protein: CASSREGGTMNTEAFF; CDR3 DNA: TGCGCCAGCAGCCGGGAGGGGGGGACCATGAACACTGAAGCTTTCTTT
J gene: TRBJ1-1; V gene: TRBV6-1; clone size: -; D gene: TRBD1; CDR3 protein: CASIPTGGGGTEAFF; CDR3 DNA: TGTGCCAGCATCCCGACAGGGGGAGGAGGCACTGAAGCTTTCTTT
J gene: TRBJ2-3; V gene: TRBV4-1; clone size: many; D gene: -; CDR3 protein: CASSRDLITDTQYF; CDR3 DNA: TGCGCCAGCAGCCGGGACTTAATCACAGATACGCAGTATTTT
J gene: TRBJ2-3; V gene: TRBV12-3/TRBV12-4; clone size: few; D gene: TRBD2; CDR3 protein: CASSSSGNPDTQYF; CDR3 DNA: TGTGCCAGCAGTTCAAGCGGGAACCCAGATACGCAGTATTTT
J gene: TRBJ2-7; V gene: TRBV20-1; clone size: few; D gene: -; CDR3 protein: CSARRAATYEQYF; CDR3 DNA: TGCAGTGCTAGAAGGGCCGCTACCTACGAGCAGTACTTC
J gene: TRBJ2-3; V gene: TRBV29-1; clone size: many; D gene: TRBD2; CDR3 protein: CSFRLAGARDTQYF; CDR3 DNA: TGCAGCTTTCGACTAGCGGGGGCCCGAGATACGCAGTATTTT
J gene: TRBJ1-2; V gene: TRBV7-6; clone size: few; D gene: -; CDR3 protein: CASSLRGGADYGYTF; CDR3 DNA: TGTGCCAGCAGCTTAAGGGGGGGGGCTGACTATGGCTACACCTTC
J gene: TRBJ2-2; V gene: TRBV20-1; clone size: few; D gene: TRBD2; CDR3 protein: CSARDPGLAGEVPGELFF; CDR3 DNA: TGCAGTGCTAGAGACCCGGGACTAGCGGGAGAAGTTCCCGGGGAGCTGTTTTTT
J gene: TRBJ2-5; V gene: TRBV7-9; clone size: many; D gene: -; CDR3 protein: CASSFESRHPRETQYF; CDR3 DNA: TGTGCCAGCAGCTTTGAGAGCAGACACCCTCGGGAGACCCAGTACTTC
J gene: TRBJ1-2; V gene: TRBV10-3; clone size: -; D gene: TRBD1; CDR3 protein: CAIRAGGDNYGYTF; CDR3 DNA: TGTGCCATCAGGGCAGGGGGCGATAACTATGGCTACACCTTC
J gene: TRBJ2-1; V gene: TRBV7-9; clone size: many; D gene: TRBD2; CDR3 protein: CASSPWTSGSSYNEQFF; CDR3 DNA: TGTGCCAGCAGCCCTTGGACTAGCGGGAGCTCCTACAATGAGCAGTTCTTC
J gene: TRBJ2-5; V gene: TRBV3-1; clone size: many; D gene: TRBD2; CDR3 protein: CASSLHGLAGEVQETQYF; CDR3 DNA: TGTGCCAGCAGCCTACATGGACTAGCGGGGGAGGTCCAAGAGACCCAGTACTTC
J gene: TRBJ2-6; V gene: TRBV15; clone size: few; D gene: -; CDR3 protein: CATSSNSGANVLTF; CDR3 DNA: TGTGCCACCAGCAGCAACTCTGGGGCCAACGTCCTGACTTTC
J gene: TRBJ2-2; V gene: TRBV13; clone size: -; D gene: -; CDR3 protein: CASTGQGSDTGELFF; CDR3 DNA: TGTGCCAGCACCGGGCAGGGGTCGGACACCGGGGAGCTGTTTTTT
J gene: TRBJ1-5; V gene: TRBV7-2; clone size: -; D gene: TRBD1; CDR3 protein: CASSTGGAGNQPQHF; CDR3 DNA: TGTGCCAGCAGCACAGGGGGCGCGGGCAATCAGCCCCAGCATTTT
J gene: TRBJ1-4; V gene: TRBV7-9; clone size: few; D gene: -; CDR3 protein: CASSLEAGPEKLFF; CDR3 DNA: TGTGCCAGCAGCTTAGAGGCCGGGCCTGAAAAACTGTTTTTT
J gene: TRBJ1-1; V gene: TRBV7-9; clone size: few; D gene: -; CDR3 protein: CASSPIVTEAFF; CDR3 DNA: TGTGCCAGCAGCCCGATTGTAACTGAAGCTTTCTTT
J gene: TRBJ2-5; V gene: TRBV24-1; clone size: few; D gene: TRBD2; CDR3 protein: CATSDGLEAETQYF; CDR3 DNA: TGTGCCACCAGTGATGGACTAGAAGCAGAGACCCAGTACTTC
J gene: TRBJ1-5; V gene: TRBV3-1; clone size: -; D gene: TRBD1; CDR3 protein: CASSQQGATQPQHF; CDR3 DNA: TGTGCCAGCAGCCAACAGGGGGCTACTCAGCCCCAGCATTTT
J gene: TRBJ1-1; V gene: TRBV6-5; clone size: many; D gene: TRBD1; CDR3 protein: CASSYFQGAGGTTEAFF; CDR3 DNA: TGTGCCAGCAGTTACTTCCAAGGAGCAGGGGGAACGACTGAAGCTTTCTTT
J gene: TRBJ1-2; V gene: TRBV6-1; clone size: many; D gene: -; CDR3 protein: CASSLDGRDYGYTF; CDR3 DNA: TGTGCCAGCAGCCTAGATGGGCGGGACTATGGCTACACCTTC